This TCR beta chain was sequenced during a study of CD8 T cells in ankylosing spondylitis. This clonotype has a count of ten or more. TCRdb re-called the 5' RACE reads with MiXCR, one entry per CDR3 protein. The data hold 150,000 to 200,000 distinct CDR3 sequences, with 15% to 20% observed a single time. This CDR3 is built from 15 residues. Trimming took 5 bases from V and 1 from J, leaving 14 bases between them. The germline V gene encodes CDR1 SGHAT and CDR2 FQNNGV. This chain uses TRBV11-2 with TRBJ2-5; D is undetermined. Sequencing used blood, either unsorted or a sorted T cell fraction (not recorded which). The receptor's source is a male donor aged 5-30 years with ankylosing spondylitis or in good health (not recorded which). DNA for the CDR3: TGTGCCAGCAGCCCACATACTTCGCCCCAAGAGACCCAGTACTTC. The encoded protein is CASSPHTSPQETQYF. Full variable domain (outside the CDR3, taken from reference TRBV11-2 and TRBJ2-5): EAGVAQSPRYKIIEKRQSVAFWCNPISGHATLYWYQQILGQGPKLLIQFQNNGVVDDSQLPKDRFSAERLKGVDSTLKIQPAKLEDSAVYLCASSPHTSPQETQYFGPGTRLLVL.